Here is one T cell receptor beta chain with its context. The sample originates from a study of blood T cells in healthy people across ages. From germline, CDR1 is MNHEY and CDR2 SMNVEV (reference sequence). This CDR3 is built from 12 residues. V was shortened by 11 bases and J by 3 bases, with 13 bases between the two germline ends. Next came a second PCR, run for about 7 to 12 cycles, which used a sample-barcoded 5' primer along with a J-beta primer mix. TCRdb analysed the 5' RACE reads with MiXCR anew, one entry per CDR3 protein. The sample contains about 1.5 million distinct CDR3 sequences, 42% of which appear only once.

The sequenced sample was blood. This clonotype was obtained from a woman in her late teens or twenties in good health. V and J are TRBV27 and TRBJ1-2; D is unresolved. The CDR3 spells CAAGWGDYGYTF. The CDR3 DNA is TGTGCCGCCGGGTGGGGTGACTATGGCTACACCTTC.